The 18 T cell receptor beta chains in this list originate from one sample, sequenced in a study of OX40 agonist ivuxolimab in advanced cancers. Clones were read by immunoSEQ multiplex PCR, and TCRdb kept only the in-frame ones, dropping some. The sample holds approximately 92,000 clones, approximately 94% seen once. The material was CD4+ or CD8+ T cells sorted from blood, obtained in a trial of the OX40 agonist ivuxolimab. Receptors originate from an adult with an advanced solid tumor such as melanoma, head and neck, liver or kidney cancer.

The V gene is TRBV7-9, the J gene TRBJ1-2; maybe TRBD1 (5 bases). With 8 bases removed from V and 3 bases from J, the gap between germline ends came to 22 bases. Germline CDR1 reads SEHNR; CDR2 reads FQNEAQ (reference sequence). This CDR3 is built from 16 residues. DNA for the CDR3: TGTGCCAGCGGACTGGGACCTATTAATGAGGACTATGGCTACACCTTC. As protein: CASGLGPINEDYGYTF.

The chain couples TRBV7-8 to TRBJ1-5; no definite D call. The germline V gene has CDR1 SGHVS and CDR2 FQNEAQ. Deletions cut 1 base from V and 0 bases from J, with 7 bases between. The CDR3 extends over 15 amino acids. The DNA for the CDR3 is TGTGCCAGCAGCTTAGACGGGGTTAGCAATCAGCCCCAGCATTTT. This sequence encodes CASSLDGVSNQPQHF.

The CDR3 DNA reads TGTGCCAGCAGCTTAGGGTGGGATACGCAGTATTTT. Its protein product is CASSLGWDTQYF. The chain uses TRBV7-9 and TRBJ2-3; no firm D call. V shed 1 base and J shed 6 bases, with 5 bases lying between them. Looked up from germline, CDR1 is SEHNR and CDR2 is FQNEAQ (reference sequence). The CDR3 has 12 residues.

The CDR3 reads CASSRGTDPSYEQYF. CDR3 coding DNA: TGTGCCAGCAGCCGTGGGACAGACCCTTCCTACGAGCAGTACTTC. The chain joins TRBV6-6 to TRBJ2-7; the match to TRBD1 covers 7 bases. Germline-derived CDR1 and CDR2 are MNHNY and SVGAGI (reference sequence). Germline trimming cut 6 bases from V and 1 base from J; bases unmatched to any gene: 9. This CDR3 spans 15 amino acids.

The chain joins TRBV7-9 to TRBJ2-5; 7 positions match TRBD1. V shed 2 bases, J shed 2 bases, and the junction held 8 bases outside the gene matches. The CDR3 has 16 residues. CDR1 and CDR2 from the germline V gene are SEHNR and FQNEAQ (reference sequence). In nucleotides, the CDR3 is TGTGCCAGCAGCTTATGGTCAGGGGGAAATCAAGAGACCCAGTACTTC. It specifies CASSLWSGGNQETQYF.

V usage is TRBV7-6 and J usage is TRBJ2-2, with unresolved D. Germline-derived CDR1 and CDR2 are SGHVS and FNYEAQ. This CDR3 region has 12 residues. The V end was cut by 5 bases, the J end by 3 bases, with 4 bases between. CDR3 amino acids: CASSLYTGELFF. CDR3 nucleotides: TGTGCCAGCAGCCTGTACACCGGGGAGCTGTTTTTT. The variable domain in full, completed from reference TRBV7-6 and TRBJ2-2, reads GAGVSQSPRYKVTKRGQDVALRCDPISGHVSLYWYRQALGQGPEFLTYFNYEAQQDKSGLPNDRFSAERPEGSISTLTIQRTEQRDSAMYRCASSLYTGELFFGEGSRLTVL.

The CDR3 DNA follows: TGTGCCAGCTCACCTTACCCTAAGGATACAGATACGCAGTATTTT. Its translation is CASSPYPKDTDTQYF. The chain uses TRBV18 and TRBJ2-3; no firm D call. The CDR3 is 15 amino acids. Germline loops: CDR1 KGHSH, CDR2 LQKENI. V was shortened by 3 bases and J by 3 bases, with 13 bases between the two germline ends.

The chain couples TRBV19 to TRBJ2-7; D is possibly TRBD2 (6 bases). The CDR3 sequence is 13 residues long. Trimming took 5 bases from V and 3 from J, leaving 11 bases between them. Germline V gene lookup returns CDR1 LNHDA and CDR2 SQIVND (reference sequence). CDR3 region: CASSPGSFYEQYF. CDR3 in DNA: TGTGCCAGTAGTCCCGGGAGTTTCTACGAGCAGTACTTC.

This chain joins TRBV5-1 and TRBJ2-1, with D possibly being TRBD1 or TRBD2 (5 bases each). The CDR3 runs to 14 residues. V was trimmed by 6 bases and J by 9 bases, leaving 19 bases between them. Germline CDR1 SGHRS, CDR2 YFSETQ. The CDR3 nucleotides are TGCGCCAGCAACGACCGGGACCGCCCCTTTGAGCAGTTCTTC. It encodes CASNDRDRPFEQFF.

V is TRBV9 and J is TRBJ2-7; the match to TRBD2 covers 7 bases. Germline V gene data show CDR1 as SGDLS and CDR2 as YYNGEE. V was pared by 2 bases and J by 0 bases, with 2 bases of the junction left unmatched. The CDR3 spans 14 residues. The CDR3 region has the DNA TGTGCCAGCAGCGTGGGAGGGATCTCCTACGAGCAGTACTTC. Translation gives CASSVGGISYEQYF.

The chain carries TRBV10-1 and TRBJ2-1; weak D call: TRBD2 (6 bases). Trimming took 5 bases from V and 0 from J, leaving 14 bases between them. The CDR3 totals 16 residues. CDR1 is WNHNN and CDR2 is SYGVQD in the germline V gene (reference sequence). Here the CDR3 DNA reads TGCGCCAGCAGTTTTGGCGGGGTACGCTCCTACAATGAGCAGTTCTTC. Its protein is CASSFGGVRSYNEQFF.

This chain connects TRBV7-6 to TRBJ2-7; D may match TRBD1 or TRBD2 (6 bases each). CDR3 length: 14 amino acids. Germline CDR1 is SGHVS and CDR2 is FNYEAQ. Between the trimmed V and J ends, which lost 5 bases and 5 bases, there was a span of 16 bases. The CDR3 DNA sequence: TGTGCCAGCAGCGTTAGGGGGGACTGGGACGAGCAGTACTTC. Translation gives CASSVRGDWDEQYF.

V is TRBV29-1 and J is TRBJ2-7, with unresolved D. Germline loops: CDR1 SQVTM, CDR2 ANQGSEA. V was cut by 4 bases and J by 7 bases, with 11 bases left in between. This CDR3 has 11 amino acids. The CDR3 DNA reads as TGCAGCGTTGGATCCGTACGAGAGCAGTACTTC. It specifies CSVGSVREQYF.

The V gene is TRBV7-8, the J gene TRBJ1-6; D is ambiguous. The CDR3 is 15 residues long. CDR1 is SGHVS, CDR2 FQNEAQ, per germline. V was pared by 1 base and J by 7 bases, with 11 bases between. CDR3 amino acids: CASSLDGRSNSPLHF. The DNA for the CDR3 is TGTGCCAGCAGCTTAGATGGCAGGTCAAATTCACCCCTCCACTTT.

The chain has TRBV19 and TRBJ2-7; no reliable D call. Germline assignment: CDR1 LNHDA and CDR2 SQIVND (reference sequence). This CDR3 has 11 residues. Deletions cut 5 bases from V and 3 bases from J, with 5 bases between. CDR3 sequence reads: CASSYGYEQYF. The DNA for the CDR3 is TGTGCCAGTAGTTACGGCTACGAGCAGTACTTC.

V usage is TRBV19 and J usage is TRBJ2-7; 10 bases map to TRBD1. The V gene end was trimmed by 8 bases and the J gene end by 2 bases; junction bases not matched to a gene: 3. The germline CDR1 and CDR2 sequences are LNHDA and SQIVND (reference sequence). The CDR3 has 13 residues. The CDR3: CASAGQGTYEQYF. As DNA, the CDR3 is TGTGCCAGTGCGGGACAGGGGACCTACGAGCAGTACTTC.

The V call is TRBV19, the J call TRBJ1-5; D gene ambiguous. CDR3 length: 17 residues. Per the germline V gene, CDR1 is LNHDA and CDR2 is SQIVND (reference sequence). V shed 0 bases and J shed 0 bases, with 12 bases lying between them. The CDR3 is CASSIDLAGDSNQPQHF. The DNA for the CDR3 is TGTGCCAGTAGTATAGATCTGGCAGGCGATAGCAATCAGCCCCAGCATTTT.

This clone has just one count. The CDR3 loop is CASSLGDRINYGYTF. CDR3 DNA: TGTGCCAGCAGCTTAGGCGACAGGATAAATTATGGCTACACCTTC. J is TRBJ1-2 and V is TRBV7-9; D may be TRBD1 (6 bases). The CDR3 is 15 amino acids. The V gene lost 1 base and the J gene lost 5 bases, with 14 bases spanning the gap. Germline V lookup: CDR1 SEHNR, CDR2 FQNEAQ (reference sequence). Variable domain in full (rest from reference TRBV7-9 and TRBJ1-2): DTGVSQNPRHKITKRGQNVTFRCDPISEHNRLYWYRQTLGQGPEFLTYFQNEAQLEKSRLLSDRFSAERPKGSFSTLEIQRTEQGDSAMYLCASSLGDRINYGYTFGSGTRLTVV.